One sample yielded the 8 T cell receptor beta chains listed below, sequenced in a study of blood T cell repertoires in COVID-19. Only in-frame clones appear in the TCRdb table, and some are missing; sequencing was by immunoSEQ multiplex PCR. The sample includes over 25,000 clones, around four fifths of them seen just once. The material sequenced was peripheral blood. These receptors were taken from a man older than 75 with acute or convalescent COVID-19.

This clone turned up a few times. V usage is TRBV10-3 and J usage is TRBJ1-5, with D perhaps matching TRBD1 (6 bases). The CDR3 has 13 residues. V was shortened by 4 bases and J by 6 bases, with 10 bases between the two germline ends. Germline V gene sequence: CDR1 ENHRY, CDR2 SYGVKD. CDR3 sequence (DNA): TGTGCCATCAGTGGGGGGGGCTCTCAGCCCCAGCATTTT. It is translated as CAISGGGSQPQHF.

This chain uses TRBV7-3 with TRBJ2-1; D possibly corresponds to TRBD2 (5 bases). V was trimmed by 5 bases and J by 6 bases, leaving 14 bases between them. CDR1 and CDR2 from the germline V gene are SGHTA and FQGTGA. This CDR3 has 14 amino acids. The CDR3 DNA is TGTGCCAGCAGCAAAACTAGGGAAGTCAATGAGCAGTTCTTC. Translation: CASSKTREVNEQFF. Full variable domain (outside the CDR3, taken from reference TRBV7-3 and TRBJ2-1): GAGVSQTPSNKVTEKGKYVELRCDPISGHTALYWYRQSLGQGPEFLIYFQGTGAADDSGLPNDRFFAVRPEGSVSTLKIQRTERGDSAVYLCASSKTREVNEQFFGPGTRLTVL.

To note about this clone: The junction differs from germline at one of its ends, possibly a read error. This sequence joins TRBV3-1 (or the pseudogene TRBV3-2) and TRBJ2-7; 7 nucleotides agree with TRBD1. Germline values: CDR1 LGHDT, CDR2 YNNKEL (reference sequence). The CDR3 spans 19 residues. The CDR3 DNA is TGTGCCAGCAGTCAAGGGGGCGCGGTGACTTACCCACCCACCTACGAGCAGTACTTC. This gives the protein CASSQGGAVTYPPTYEQYF.

V is TRBV2 and J is TRBJ2-7; TRBD2 might be the D (5 bases). The germline V gene encodes CDR1 SNHLY and CDR2 FYNNEI. The CDR3 covers 14 residues. V lost 10 bases and J 2 bases, leaving 18 bases between the germline ends. DNA for the CDR3: TGTGCCACCTCACCGGACTTACTAACCTACGAGCAGTACTTC. It encodes CATSPDLLTYEQYF.

The chain carries TRBV23-1 and TRBJ2-1; a possible D gene is TRBD1 (6 bases). TRBV23-1 is designated an ORF whose function remains uncertain. This CDR3 is built from 11 residues. V was cut by 1 base and J by 13 bases, with 8 bases left in between. In nucleotides, the CDR3 is TGCGCCAGCAGTCAATTAGGGGGACAGTTCTTC. Translation: CASSQLGGQFF.

This chain joins TRBV6-5 and TRBJ1-5; possibly TRBD1 for D (5 bases). The V end was cut by 5 bases, the J end by 15 bases, with 14 bases between. Per the germline V gene, CDR1 is MNHEY and CDR2 is SVGAGI. The CDR3 is 11 amino acids. CDR3 amino acids: CASSKQVIAHF. The CDR3 DNA is TGTGCCAGCAGTAAACAGGTGATTGCGCATTTT.

This chain uses TRBV3-1 (or the pseudogene TRBV3-2) with TRBJ1-2; D is ambiguous. Germline CDR1 reads LGHDT; CDR2 reads YNNKEL (reference sequence). The length of the CDR3 is 13 residues. Trimming removed 8 bases from V and 8 bases from J, with 18 bases in between. CDR3 sequence: CASQPAGKRGYTF. The CDR3 DNA sequence: TGTGCCAGCCAGCCGGCGGGAAAACGGGGCTACACCTTC.

J is TRBJ1-4 and V is TRBV11-2; a possible D gene is TRBD1 (5 bases). V was trimmed by 5 bases and J by 4 bases, leaving 17 bases between them. Germline lookup yields CDR1 SGHAT and CDR2 FQNNGV. The CDR3 spans 16 residues. CDR3 sequence reads: CASSTGAAFYNEKLFF. CDR3 sequence (DNA): TGTGCCAGCAGCACTGGGGCAGCGTTTTATAATGAAAAACTGTTTTTT.